A single sample is the source of the 29 T cell receptor beta chains below, sequenced in a study of cytomegalovirus exposure and HLA in healthy donors. The PCR had 60 Vbeta and 13 Jbeta primers. The protocol was immunoSEQ multiplex PCR, while the TCRdb copy is restricted to in-frame clones and leaves out a portion. There are roughly 180,000 clones in the sample; around 84% occur only once, and around 1.2% lies in the top ten. The sequenced material came from PBMCs. Source of these receptors: a girl aged 2-10 years in good health and CMV-seropositive.

The genes are TRBV30 and TRBJ2-7, with 7 bases lining up with TRBD1. Germline CDR1 GTSNPN, CDR2 SVGIG (reference sequence). This CDR3 comprises 14 residues. Trimming at V came to 6 bases and at J to 6 bases, leaving 14 bases not matched to a gene. The CDR3 is CACTRGPLSLEQYF. In DNA, the CDR3 is TGTGCCTGCACGAGGGGGCCTTTGTCCCTCGAGCAGTACTTC. Full variable domain (rest looked up from reference TRBV30 and TRBJ2-7): SQTIHQWPATLVQPVGSPLSLECTVEGTSNPNLYWYRQAAGRGLQLLFYSVGIGQISSEVPQNLSASRPQDRQFILSSKKLLLSDSGFYLCACTRGPLSLEQYFGPGTRLTVT.

This clone was seen only once. The chain joins TRBV30 to TRBJ2-1, with 7 bases lining up with TRBD2. J was trimmed by 14 bases and V by 5 bases; bases with no gene match: 21. Per the germline V gene, CDR1 is GTSNPN and CDR2 is SVGIG (reference sequence). The length of the CDR3 is 15 residues. The CDR3 coding sequence is TGTGCCTGGGGATCGGGACTGGCGGGAGTGAGGTCTGAGTTCTTC. Amino acid sequence: CAWGSGLAGVRSEFF.

This sequence joins TRBV6-1 and TRBJ1-2, with a weak D call TRBD1 (5 bases). The CDR3 spans 14 residues. CDR1 is MNHNS and CDR2 is SASEGT in the germline V gene. Trimming left V 3 bases short and J 0 bases short, with 8 bases between. CDR3 DNA: TGTGCCAGCAGTGACAGGGAGGCTAACTATGGCTACACCTTC. Translating gives CASSDREANYGYTF.

This clone was seen more than once but under ten times. The chain carries TRBV27 and TRBJ1-1; D perhaps matches TRBD1 (6 bases). The length of the CDR3 is 13 residues. Germline loops: CDR1 MNHEY, CDR2 SMNVEV (reference sequence). Trimming stripped 5 bases from V and 6 bases from J, with 13 bases between. The CDR3 sequence: CASSPTRGPEAFF. The CDR3 nucleotides read TGTGCCAGCAGTCCGACCAGGGGTCCTGAAGCTTTCTTT.

This clone was counted only a few times. The CDR3 DNA reads as TGTGCCAGCAGACAAAATCAGCCCCAGCATTTT. Translation: CASRQNQPQHF. The chain combines TRBV6-5 with TRBJ1-5; the D is unclear. Trimming cost V 6 bases and J 4 bases, with 4 bases left between them. The CDR3 runs to 11 residues. Looked up from germline, CDR1 is MNHEY and CDR2 is SVGAGI.

The chain recombines TRBV29-1 with TRBJ2-5; 9 positions agree with TRBD1. Gene TRBJ2-7 matches the end of the DNA better, so the J call may be wrong. The length of the CDR3 is 14 residues. Germline V gene lookup returns CDR1 SQVTM and CDR2 ANQGSEA. Written as DNA, the CDR3 is TGCAGCGTTAGACCGGGACAGGGCTTCGACGAGCAGTACTTC. Translation gives CSVRPGQGFDEQYF.

The chain uses TRBV7-9 and TRBJ2-3; D call uncertain. This CDR3 spans 15 amino acids. Between the trimmed V and J ends, which lost 3 bases and 0 bases, there was a span of 10 bases. The germline gives CDR1 SEHNR, CDR2 FQNEAQ (reference sequence). The CDR3 region is CASSFGGSSTDTQYF. The CDR3 DNA is TGTGCCAGCAGCTTTGGCGGTTCTAGCACAGATACGCAGTATTTT.

V and J are TRBV9 and TRBJ2-7; TRBD2 matches 12 bases. Germline loops: CDR1 SGDLS, CDR2 YYNGEE. V lost 4 bases, J lost 4 bases, and 6 bases stayed unmatched. The CDR3 runs to 15 residues. DNA of the CDR3: TGTGCCAGCAGCCCGCGACTAGCGGGGGAGTACGAGCAGTACTTC. Translated, it gives CASSPRLAGEYEQYF.

The CDR3 loop is CASSFRRAGSYEQYF. CDR3 in DNA: TGTGCCAGCAGTTTCCGGAGGGCCGGGTCCTACGAGCAGTACTTC. The chain has TRBV27 and TRBJ2-7, with D maybe TRBD2 (6 bases). V was cut by 3 bases and J by 1 base, with 13 bases left in between. This CDR3 spans 15 amino acids. Germline V gene sequence: CDR1 MNHEY, CDR2 SMNVEV (reference sequence).

This clone was detected a few times. The rearrangement links TRBV7-9 to TRBJ1-1, with 7 nucleotides matching TRBD1. This CDR3 is built from 15 residues. Germline V gene sequence: CDR1 SEHNR, CDR2 FQNEAQ (reference sequence). V dropped 5 bases and J dropped 3; count of bases not matched to a gene: 9. The CDR3 here is CASSPRTGGDTEAFF. The CDR3 DNA is TGTGCCAGCAGCCCGAGGACAGGAGGAGACACTGAAGCTTTCTTT.

The chain combines TRBV25-1 with TRBJ1-2, with D perhaps TRBD1 (5 bases). V was clipped by 3 bases and J by 8 bases, with 13 bases between them. There are 13 residues in the CDR3. Germline assignment: CDR1 MGHDK and CDR2 SYGVNS. This CDR3 reads CASSDRWGRGYTF. The CDR3 region has the DNA TGTGCCAGCAGTGATCGTTGGGGCCGGGGCTACACCTTC.

The chain is built from TRBV5-1 and TRBJ1-1; D possibly corresponds to TRBD1 (5 bases). The CDR3 is 13 residues long. Trimming removed 6 bases from V and 5 bases from J, with 14 bases in between. Germline V CDR1 and CDR2: SGHRS, YFSETQ. The CDR3 loop reads CASIPTGRTEAFF. The CDR3 bases are TGCGCCAGCATCCCCACAGGTCGAACTGAAGCTTTCTTT.

V is TRBV5-1 and J is TRBJ1-4; TRBD1 might be the D (6 bases). Germline lookup yields CDR1 SGHRS and CDR2 YFSETQ. Trimming left V 4 bases short and J 0 bases short, with 10 bases between. This CDR3 region has 15 residues. The CDR3 loop reads CASSLGTPTNEKLFF. Here the CDR3 DNA reads TGCGCCAGCAGCCTCGGGACACCAACTAATGAAAAACTGTTTTTT.

This chain joins TRBV30 and TRBJ1-1; the D gene is possibly TRBD1 (6 bases). Between the trimmed V and J ends, which lost 3 bases and 0 bases, there was a span of 14 bases. Germline CDR1 is GTSNPN and CDR2 is SVGIG (reference sequence). The CDR3 has 15 residues. The CDR3 DNA reads as TGTGCCTGGAGCGCCTACAGGGTAATGAACACTGAAGCTTTCTTT. Protein product: CAWSAYRVMNTEAFF.

This chain uses TRBV29-1 with TRBJ2-7; no clear D. Trimming took 4 bases from V and 0 from J, leaving 13 bases between them. Per germline, CDR1 SQVTM and CDR2 ANQGSEA. The CDR3 has 14 residues. The CDR3 coding sequence is TGCAGCGTTGGCCGGGTTCAAAGCTCCTACGAGCAGTACTTC. This encodes CSVGRVQSSYEQYF.

As concerns this clone: One end of the junction fails to match germline, which may point to a read error. The chain uses TRBV5-6 and TRBJ2-5; maybe TRBD2 (5 bases). Germline V lookup: CDR1 SGHDT, CDR2 YYEEEE. There are 17 residues in the CDR3. The CDR3 region has the DNA TGTGCCAGCAGCCCCCCCCTACTTGTTCGGGAATCGGGCGAGCAGCACTTC. Translating it yields CASSPPLLVRESGEQHF.

The V gene is TRBV19, the J gene TRBJ1-1; 7 bases match TRBD1. CDR1 LNHDA and CDR2 SQIVND come from the germline V gene (reference sequence). This CDR3 has 18 residues. Trimming cost V 9 bases and J 1 base; bases outside gene matches: 20. The CDR3 bases are TGTGCCAGCAGCGACAGGGTGAGGGTGCTCCAAGAGAACACTGAAGCTTTCTTT. Its translation: CASSDRVRVLQENTEAFF.

The J gene is TRBJ1-2, the V gene TRBV10-3; tentative D call: TRBD1 (5 bases). The CDR3 has 15 residues. With 11 bases removed from V and 1 base from J, the gap between germline ends came to 20 bases. Germline V lookup: CDR1 ENHRY, CDR2 SYGVKD. The CDR3 DNA sequence: TGTGCCGCCCGGGCACCCACGACAGATAACTATGGCTACACCTTC. It translates to CAARAPTTDNYGYTF.

As concerns this clone: Distinct nucleotide sequences in the sample also encode this CDR3. The chain is built from TRBV10-3 and TRBJ2-7; 7 nucleotides line up with TRBD2. Trimming cost V 8 bases and J 4 bases; bases outside gene matches: 8. CDR3 length equals 13 residues. CDR1 and CDR2 from the germline V gene are ENHRY and SYGVKD. The CDR3 reads CAIGRGEEYEQYF. The DNA for the CDR3 is TGTGCCATCGGTCGGGGGGAAGAGTACGAGCAGTACTTC.

This clone was seen only once. The chain couples TRBV23-1 to TRBJ1-5, with D maybe TRBD1 (6 bases). TRBV23-1 belongs to the ORF category, with a function that is uncertain. CDR3 length: 15 residues. With 3 bases removed from V and 1 base from J, the gap between germline ends came to 10 bases. The CDR3 region has the DNA TGCGCCAGCAGTCATCGACAGGCGAGCAATCAGCCCCAGCATTTT. Amino acid sequence: CASSHRQASNQPQHF.

The chain carries TRBV4-1 and TRBJ2-1; unclear D gene. Trimming removed 1 base from V and 8 bases from J, with 9 bases in between. Germline V lookup: CDR1 MGHRA, CDR2 YSYEKL. This CDR3 is built from 13 residues. This CDR3 reads CASSQANSDEQFF. CDR3 bases: TGCGCCAGCAGCCAAGCCAACTCCGATGAGCAGTTCTTC.

This chain links TRBV2 with TRBJ2-1, with TRBD2 matching 9 bases. The CDR3 runs to 16 residues. Germline V gives CDR1 SNHLY, CDR2 FYNNEI. The V segment lost 5 bases and the J segment 0 bases; nucleotides outside the gene matches: 5. CDR3 nucleotides: TGTGCCAGCAGTCTGACTAGCGGCCTCTCCTACAATGAGCAGTTCTTC. Translated, it gives CASSLTSGLSYNEQFF.

The count of this clone is one. The chain employs TRBV5-1 and TRBJ2-1; 10 bases line up with TRBD2. CDR3 length equals 20 residues. Trimming removed 5 bases from V and 7 bases from J; junction bases left unmatched: 24. The germline CDR1 and CDR2 sequences are SGHRS and YFSETQ. CDR3 in DNA: TGCGCCAGCAGAACCTCTTTTAGCGGGAGGTATTTGGGGCCCGATAATGAGCAGTTCTTC. Amino acid sequence: CASRTSFSGRYLGPDNEQFF.

The J gene is TRBJ2-4, the V gene TRBV5-6; 7 positions match TRBD1. Trimming took 3 bases from V and 8 from J; bases not matched to a gene: 2. The CDR3 is 12 residues long. The germline V gene has CDR1 SGHDT and CDR2 YYEEEE. The CDR3 sequence is CASSSTGHIQYF. CDR3 DNA sequence: TGTGCCAGCAGCTCGACAGGGCACATTCAGTACTTC.

V usage is TRBV15 and J usage is TRBJ2-3; a possible D gene is TRBD1 (5 bases). The CDR3 runs to 16 residues. CDR1 LNHNV and CDR2 YYDKDF come from the germline V gene (reference sequence). Trimming left V 1 base short and J 2 bases short, with 13 bases between. CDR3 nucleotide sequence: TGTGCCACCAGCAGAGGGGTTGGCAGGGTCACAGATACGCAGTATTTT. As protein: CATSRGVGRVTDTQYF.

The chain combines TRBV4-1 with TRBJ1-4, with D possibly TRBD1 on 6 matching bases. The ends were cut back, 4 bases at V and 1 base at J, with 10 bases in the middle. From germline, CDR1 is MGHRA and CDR2 YSYEKL. The CDR3 is made up of 15 amino acids. The DNA for the CDR3 is TGCGCCAGCAGCCTCCAACAGGGAACTAATGAAAAACTGTTTTTT. As protein: CASSLQQGTNEKLFF.

CDR3: CASSLSSCEAFF. CDR3 nucleotide sequence: TGTGCCAGCAGCTTGTCTAGCTGTGAAGCTTTCTTT. The J gene is TRBJ1-1, the V gene TRBV5-5; no firm D call. The length of the CDR3 is 12 residues. Trimming cost V 1 base and J 7 bases, with 8 bases left between them. Germline loops: CDR1 SGHKS, CDR2 YYEKEE (reference sequence).

This clone has more than one count but fewer than ten. V is TRBV4-1 and J is TRBJ1-3, with a tentative D call TRBD1 (5 bases). CDR1 MGHRA and CDR2 YSYEKL come from the germline V gene. V lost 1 base and J lost 0, with 10 bases in between. CDR3 length equals 16 residues. The CDR3 protein is CASSQGGGASGNTIYF. The CDR3 DNA follows: TGCGCCAGCAGCCAAGGGGGCGGAGCCTCTGGAAACACCATATATTTT.

The rearrangement links TRBV5-4 to TRBJ2-1; TRBD2 matches 8 bases. This CDR3 spans 16 amino acids. Looked up from germline, CDR1 is SGHNT and CDR2 is YYREEE (reference sequence). Trimming at V came to 3 bases and at J to 6 bases, leaving 11 bases not matched to a gene. The CDR3 spells CASSYGGTRVINEQFF. CDR3 coding DNA: TGTGCCAGCAGCTACGGCGGGACTAGGGTCATCAATGAGCAGTTCTTC.